This T cell receptor (beta chain) derives from a study of blood T cell repertoires in COVID-19. V lost 0 bases, J lost 5 bases, and 7 bases stayed unmatched. The CDR3 covers 16 residues. In germline, CDR1 is SGHTA, CDR2 FQGNSA. Profiling relied on immunoSEQ multiplex PCR, and the TCRdb table lists in-frame clones only, not all of them. Counted here are more than 350,000 clones, just under 90% occurring once; the ten biggest clones make up about 9.4%. Grouping used clinical history reported by participants in a survey and questionnaire. The chain has TRBV7-2 and TRBJ2-5; TRBD2 agrees at 9 bases. The sequence came from a woman aged 50 to 60 who had recovered from COVID-19. Input material: PBMCs or T cells enriched from blood (not recorded which). The CDR3 DNA follows: TGTGCCAGCAGCTTAGCGGCGGGGGGGGCCGGGGAGACCCAGTACTTC. Translated, it gives CASSLAAGGAGETQYF.